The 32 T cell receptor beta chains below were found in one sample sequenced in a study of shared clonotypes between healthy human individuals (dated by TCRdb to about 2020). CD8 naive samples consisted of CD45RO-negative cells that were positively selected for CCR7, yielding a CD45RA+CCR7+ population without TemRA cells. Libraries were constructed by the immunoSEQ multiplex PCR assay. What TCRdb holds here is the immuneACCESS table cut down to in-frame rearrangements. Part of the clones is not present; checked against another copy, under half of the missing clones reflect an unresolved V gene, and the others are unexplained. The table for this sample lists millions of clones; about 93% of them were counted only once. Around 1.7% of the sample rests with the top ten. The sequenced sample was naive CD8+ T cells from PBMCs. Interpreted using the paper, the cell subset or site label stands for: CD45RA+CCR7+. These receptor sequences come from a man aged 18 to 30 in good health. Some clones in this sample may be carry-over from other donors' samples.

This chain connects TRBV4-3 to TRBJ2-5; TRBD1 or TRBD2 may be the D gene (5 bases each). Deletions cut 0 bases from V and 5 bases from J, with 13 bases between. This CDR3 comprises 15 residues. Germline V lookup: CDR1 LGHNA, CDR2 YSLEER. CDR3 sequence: CASSQDPSWGETQYF. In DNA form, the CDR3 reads TGCGCCAGCAGCCAAGATCCCAGCTGGGGGGAGACCCAGTACTTC.

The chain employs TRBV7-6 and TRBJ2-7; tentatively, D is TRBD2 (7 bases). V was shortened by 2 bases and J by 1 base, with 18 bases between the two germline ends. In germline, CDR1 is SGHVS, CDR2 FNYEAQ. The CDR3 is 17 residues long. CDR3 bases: TGTGCCAGCAGCTTATTGCCGAGCGGGACACGATCCTACGAGCAGTACTTC. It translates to CASSLLPSGTRSYEQYF.

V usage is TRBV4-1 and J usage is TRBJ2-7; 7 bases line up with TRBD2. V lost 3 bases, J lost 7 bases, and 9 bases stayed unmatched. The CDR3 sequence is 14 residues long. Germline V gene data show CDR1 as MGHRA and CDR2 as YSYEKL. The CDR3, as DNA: TGCGCCAGCAGCCAGGGGGGGAATGACTATGAGCAGTACTTC. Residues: CASSQGGNDYEQYF.

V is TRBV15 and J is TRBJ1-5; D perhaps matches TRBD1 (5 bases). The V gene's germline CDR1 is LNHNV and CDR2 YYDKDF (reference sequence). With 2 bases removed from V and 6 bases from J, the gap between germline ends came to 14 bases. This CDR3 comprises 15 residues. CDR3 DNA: TGTGCCACCAGCAGAAGTCAGGGTAGCTCTCAGCCCCAGCATTTT. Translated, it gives CATSRSQGSSQPQHF.

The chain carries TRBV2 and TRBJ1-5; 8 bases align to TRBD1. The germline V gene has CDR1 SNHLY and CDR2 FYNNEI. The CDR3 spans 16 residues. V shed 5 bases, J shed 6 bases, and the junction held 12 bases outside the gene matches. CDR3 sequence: CASSLNPGTGIQPQHF. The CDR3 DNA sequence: TGTGCCAGCAGTCTAAACCCCGGGACAGGCATTCAGCCCCAGCATTTT.

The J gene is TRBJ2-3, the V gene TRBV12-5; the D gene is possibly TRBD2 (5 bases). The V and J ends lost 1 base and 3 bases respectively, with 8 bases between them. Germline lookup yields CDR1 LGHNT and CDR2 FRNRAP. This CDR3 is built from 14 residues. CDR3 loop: CASGLAGYTDTQYF. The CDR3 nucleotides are TGTGCTAGTGGTTTGGCGGGATATACAGATACGCAGTATTTT.

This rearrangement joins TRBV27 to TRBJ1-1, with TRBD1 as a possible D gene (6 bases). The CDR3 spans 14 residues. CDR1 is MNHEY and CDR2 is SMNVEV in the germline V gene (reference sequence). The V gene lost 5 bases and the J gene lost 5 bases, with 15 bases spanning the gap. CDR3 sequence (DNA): TGTGCCAGCAGTCCGTACAGGGACCTGACTGAAGCTTTCTTT. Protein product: CASSPYRDLTEAFF.

CDR3 bases: TGTGCCAGCAGACCTGAATTACAGGAAAAACTGTTTTTT. The encoded protein is CASRPELQEKLFF. The chain carries TRBV7-8 and TRBJ1-4; D gene unclear. Trimming removed 6 bases at V and 8 bases at J, with 13 bases between. The CDR3 contains 13 residues. Germline V lookup: CDR1 SGHVS, CDR2 FQNEAQ.

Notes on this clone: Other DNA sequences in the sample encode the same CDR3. This CDR3 reads CASSYLAGGDNEQFF. The CDR3 DNA follows: TGTGCCAGCAGTTACCTAGCGGGAGGTGACAATGAGCAGTTCTTC. This chain uses TRBV6-5 with TRBJ2-1, with TRBD2 matching 11 bases. Trimming cost V 2 bases and J 5 bases; bases outside gene matches: 2. The CDR3 covers 15 residues. Germline V lookup: CDR1 MNHEY, CDR2 SVGAGI.

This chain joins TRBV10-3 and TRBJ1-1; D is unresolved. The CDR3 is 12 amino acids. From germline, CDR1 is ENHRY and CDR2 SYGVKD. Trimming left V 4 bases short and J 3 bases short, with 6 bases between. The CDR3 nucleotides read TGTGCCATCAGTGGGTCAGACACTGAAGCTTTCTTT. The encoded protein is CAISGSDTEAFF.

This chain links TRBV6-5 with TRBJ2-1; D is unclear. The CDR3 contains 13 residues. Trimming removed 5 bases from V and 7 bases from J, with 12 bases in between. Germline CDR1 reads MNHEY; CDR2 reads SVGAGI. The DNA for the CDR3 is TGTGCCAGCAGTGCAAAGTGGTGGAATGAGCAGTTCTTC. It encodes CASSAKWWNEQFF.

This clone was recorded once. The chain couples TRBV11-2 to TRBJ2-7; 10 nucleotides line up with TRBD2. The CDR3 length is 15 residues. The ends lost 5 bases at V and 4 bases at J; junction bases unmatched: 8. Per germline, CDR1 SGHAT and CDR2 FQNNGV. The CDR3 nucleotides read TGTGCCAGCAGCGCCGCTAGCGGGAGTATGTACGAGCAGTACTTC. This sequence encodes CASSAASGSMYEQYF.

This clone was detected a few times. This chain's CDR3 is CASSVGSVDTEAFF. The DNA for the CDR3 is TGTGCCAGCAGCGTAGGGTCCGTGGACACTGAAGCTTTCTTT. V usage is TRBV9 and J usage is TRBJ1-1, with D unclear. V lost 0 bases, J lost 3 bases, and 9 bases lay in between. This CDR3 is 14 amino acids long. Looked up from germline, CDR1 is SGDLS and CDR2 is YYNGEE.

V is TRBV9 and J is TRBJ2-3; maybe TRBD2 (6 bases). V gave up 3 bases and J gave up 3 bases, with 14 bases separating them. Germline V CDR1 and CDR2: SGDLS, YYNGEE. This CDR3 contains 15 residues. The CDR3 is CASSAQTEGTDTQYF. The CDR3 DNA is TGTGCCAGCAGCGCGCAAACGGAGGGGACAGATACGCAGTATTTT.

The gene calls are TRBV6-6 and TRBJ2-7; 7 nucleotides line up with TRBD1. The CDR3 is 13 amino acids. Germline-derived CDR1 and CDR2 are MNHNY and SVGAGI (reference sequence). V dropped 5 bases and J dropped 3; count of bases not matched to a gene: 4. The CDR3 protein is CASSDREHYEQYF. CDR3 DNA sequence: TGTGCCAGCAGTGACAGGGAACACTACGAGCAGTACTTC.

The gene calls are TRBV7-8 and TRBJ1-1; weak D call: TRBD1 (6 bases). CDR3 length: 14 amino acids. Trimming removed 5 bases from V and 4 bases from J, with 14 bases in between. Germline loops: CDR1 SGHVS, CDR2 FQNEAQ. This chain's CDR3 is CASSPSSRGTEAFF. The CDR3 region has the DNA TGTGCCAGCAGCCCAAGCTCCAGGGGCACTGAAGCTTTCTTT.

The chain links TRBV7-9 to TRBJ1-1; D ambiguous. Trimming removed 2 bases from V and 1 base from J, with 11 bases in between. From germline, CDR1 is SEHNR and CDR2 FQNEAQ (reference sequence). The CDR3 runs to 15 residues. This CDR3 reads CASSLKVGTNTEAFF. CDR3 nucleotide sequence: TGTGCCAGCAGCTTAAAGGTTGGTACGAACACTGAAGCTTTCTTT.

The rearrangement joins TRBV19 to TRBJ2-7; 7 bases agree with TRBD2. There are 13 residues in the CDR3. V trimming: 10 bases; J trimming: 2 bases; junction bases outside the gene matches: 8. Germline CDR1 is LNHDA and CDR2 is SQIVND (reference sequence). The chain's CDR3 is CATRGEHPYEQYF. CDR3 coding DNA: TGTGCCACCCGGGGGGAACATCCCTACGAGCAGTACTTC.

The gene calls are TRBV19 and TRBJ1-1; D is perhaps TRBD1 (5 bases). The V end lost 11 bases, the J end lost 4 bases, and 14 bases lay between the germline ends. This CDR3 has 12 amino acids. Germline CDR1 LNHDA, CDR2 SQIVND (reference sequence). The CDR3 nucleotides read TGTGCCTGTTTGAGGGGTCCCACTGAAGCTTTCTTT. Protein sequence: CACLRGPTEAFF. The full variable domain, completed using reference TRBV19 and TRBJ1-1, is DGGITQSPKYLFRKEGQNVTLSCEQNLNHDAMYWYRQDPGQGLRLIYYSQIVNDFQKGDIAEGYSVSREKKESFPLTVTSAQKNPTAFYLCACLRGPTEAFFGQGTRLTVV.

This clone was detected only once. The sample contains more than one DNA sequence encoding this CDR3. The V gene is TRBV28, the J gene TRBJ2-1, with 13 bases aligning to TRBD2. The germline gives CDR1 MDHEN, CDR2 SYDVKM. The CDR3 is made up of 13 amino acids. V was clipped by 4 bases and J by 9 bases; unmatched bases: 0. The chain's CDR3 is CASSWTSGSEQFF. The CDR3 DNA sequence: TGTGCCAGCAGTTGGACTAGCGGGAGTGAGCAGTTCTTC. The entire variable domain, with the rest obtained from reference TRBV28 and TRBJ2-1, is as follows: DVKVTQSSRYLVKRTGEKVFLECVQDMDHENMFWYRQDPGLGLRLIYFSYDVKMKEKGDIPEGYSVSREKKERFSLILESASTNQTSMYLCASSWTSGSEQFFGPGTRLTVL.

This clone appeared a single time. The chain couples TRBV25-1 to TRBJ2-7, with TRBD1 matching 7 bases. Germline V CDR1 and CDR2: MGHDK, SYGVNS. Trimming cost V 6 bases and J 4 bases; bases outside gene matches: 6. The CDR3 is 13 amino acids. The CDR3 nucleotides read TGTGCCAGCAGGGGACAGACGCGTTACGAGCAGTACTTC. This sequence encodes CASRGQTRYEQYF.

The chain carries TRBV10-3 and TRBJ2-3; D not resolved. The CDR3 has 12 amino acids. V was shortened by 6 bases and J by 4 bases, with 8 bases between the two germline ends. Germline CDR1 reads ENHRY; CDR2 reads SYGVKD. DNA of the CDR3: TGTGCCATCAGCCAAATCGCAGATACGCAGTATTTT. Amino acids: CAISQIADTQYF.

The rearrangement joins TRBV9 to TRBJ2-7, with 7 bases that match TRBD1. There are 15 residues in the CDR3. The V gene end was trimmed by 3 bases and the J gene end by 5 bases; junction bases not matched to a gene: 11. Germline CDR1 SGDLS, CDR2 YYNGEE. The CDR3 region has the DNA TGTGCCAGCAGCGCATCCGGGACAGCCCGCGACGAGCAGTACTTC. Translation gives CASSASGTARDEQYF.

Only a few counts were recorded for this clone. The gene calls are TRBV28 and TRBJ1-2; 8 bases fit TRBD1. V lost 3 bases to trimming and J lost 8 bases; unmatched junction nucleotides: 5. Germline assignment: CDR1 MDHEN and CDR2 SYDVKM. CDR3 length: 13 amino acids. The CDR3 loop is CASSLGRGLGYTF. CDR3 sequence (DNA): TGTGCCAGCAGTTTGGGCAGGGGGCTAGGCTACACCTTC.

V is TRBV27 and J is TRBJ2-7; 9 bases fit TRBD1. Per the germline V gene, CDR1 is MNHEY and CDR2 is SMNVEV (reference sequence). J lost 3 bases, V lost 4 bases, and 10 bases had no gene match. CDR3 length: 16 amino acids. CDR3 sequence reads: CASSSPRQGDNYEQYF. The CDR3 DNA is TGTGCCAGCAGTTCGCCGCGACAGGGGGATAACTACGAGCAGTACTTC.

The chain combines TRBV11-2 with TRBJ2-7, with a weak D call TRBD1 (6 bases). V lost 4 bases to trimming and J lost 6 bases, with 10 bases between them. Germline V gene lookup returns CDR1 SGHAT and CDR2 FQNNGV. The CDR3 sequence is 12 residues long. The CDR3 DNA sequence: TGTGCCAGCAGCTCAACAGGGCCCGAGCAGTACTTC. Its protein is CASSSTGPEQYF.

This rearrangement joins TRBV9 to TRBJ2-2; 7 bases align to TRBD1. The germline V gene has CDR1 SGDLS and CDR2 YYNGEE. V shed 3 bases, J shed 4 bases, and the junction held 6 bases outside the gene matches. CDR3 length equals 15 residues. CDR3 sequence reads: CASSARQGPTGELFF. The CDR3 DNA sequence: TGTGCCAGCAGCGCCCGACAGGGACCCACCGGGGAGCTGTTTTTT.

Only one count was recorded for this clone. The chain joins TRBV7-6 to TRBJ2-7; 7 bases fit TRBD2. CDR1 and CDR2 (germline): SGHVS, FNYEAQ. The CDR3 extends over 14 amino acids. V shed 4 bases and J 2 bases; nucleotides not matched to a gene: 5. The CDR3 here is CASSSGRTAYEQYF. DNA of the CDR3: TGTGCCAGCAGCTCCGGGAGGACCGCCTACGAGCAGTACTTC.

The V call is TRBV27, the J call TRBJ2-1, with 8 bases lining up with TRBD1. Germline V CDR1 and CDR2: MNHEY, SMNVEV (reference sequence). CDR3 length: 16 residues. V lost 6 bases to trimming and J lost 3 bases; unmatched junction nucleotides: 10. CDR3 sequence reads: CASRILRTGHYNEQFF. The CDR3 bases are TGTGCCAGCAGGATTTTGAGGACAGGGCACTACAATGAGCAGTTCTTC.

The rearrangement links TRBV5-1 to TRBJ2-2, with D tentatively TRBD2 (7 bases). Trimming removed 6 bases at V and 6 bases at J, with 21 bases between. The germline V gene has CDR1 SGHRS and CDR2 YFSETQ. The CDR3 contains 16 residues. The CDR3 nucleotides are TGCGCCAGCACCCCCGCTCTGACAGGACTAGCCGGGGAGCTGTTTTTT. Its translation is CASTPALTGLAGELFF.

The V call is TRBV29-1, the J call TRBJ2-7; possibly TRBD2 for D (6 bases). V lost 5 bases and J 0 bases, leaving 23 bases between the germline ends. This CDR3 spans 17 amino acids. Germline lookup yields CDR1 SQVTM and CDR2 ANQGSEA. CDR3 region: CSVRSREPDGSSYEQYF. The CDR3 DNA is TGCAGCGTTAGATCTAGGGAGCCTGACGGGAGCTCCTACGAGCAGTACTTC.

CDR3 protein: CAISEPQWAANYGYTF. In DNA, the CDR3 is TGTGCCATCAGTGAGCCCCAGTGGGCAGCGAACTATGGCTACACCTTC. The chain is built from TRBV10-3 and TRBJ1-2; D remains ambiguous. Per the germline V gene, CDR1 is ENHRY and CDR2 is SYGVKD. With 2 bases removed from V and 2 bases from J, the gap between germline ends came to 15 bases. The CDR3 is 16 residues long.